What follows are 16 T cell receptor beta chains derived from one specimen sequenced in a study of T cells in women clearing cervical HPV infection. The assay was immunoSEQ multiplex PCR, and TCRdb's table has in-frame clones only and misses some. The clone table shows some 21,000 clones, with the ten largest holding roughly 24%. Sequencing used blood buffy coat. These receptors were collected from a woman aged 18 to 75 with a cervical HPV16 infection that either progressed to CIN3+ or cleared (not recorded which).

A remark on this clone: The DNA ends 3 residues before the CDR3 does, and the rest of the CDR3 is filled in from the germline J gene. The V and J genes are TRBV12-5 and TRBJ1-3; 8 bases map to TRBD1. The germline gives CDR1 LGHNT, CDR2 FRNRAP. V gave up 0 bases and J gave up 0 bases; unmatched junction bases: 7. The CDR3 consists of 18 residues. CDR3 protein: CASGLVWDRIISGNTIYF. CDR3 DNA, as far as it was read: TGTGCTAGTGGTTTGGTATGGGACAGGATAATCTCTGGAAACACC.

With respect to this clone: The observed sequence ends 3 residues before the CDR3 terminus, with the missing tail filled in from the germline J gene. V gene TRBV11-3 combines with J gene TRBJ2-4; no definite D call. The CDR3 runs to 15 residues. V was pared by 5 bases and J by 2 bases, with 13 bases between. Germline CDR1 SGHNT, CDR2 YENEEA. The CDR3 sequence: CASSVLTRTKNIQYF. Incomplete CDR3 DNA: TGTGCCAGCAGCGTTCTTACAAGAACCAAAAACATT.

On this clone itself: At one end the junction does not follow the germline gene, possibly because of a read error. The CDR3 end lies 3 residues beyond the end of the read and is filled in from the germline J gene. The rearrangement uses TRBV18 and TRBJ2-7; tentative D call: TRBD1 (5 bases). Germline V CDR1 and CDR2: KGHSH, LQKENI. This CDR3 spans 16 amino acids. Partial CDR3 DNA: TGTGCCAGCTCTCCACTGCTGTGGCTAGGGGTATACGAG. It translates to CASSPLLWLGVYE. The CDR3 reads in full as CASSPLLWLGVYEQYF.

The CDR3 DNA, read in part, is TGTGCCAGCAGCTGGGGGCCCCCCCCCACTGAA. It specifies CASSWGPPPTE. The whole CDR3 reads CASSWGPPPTEAFF. The genes are TRBV5-4 and TRBJ1-1, with a possible D match to TRBD1 (6 bases). Read coverage stops 3 residues before the CDR3 terminus; the germline J gene supplies the remainder. With 3 bases removed from V and 4 bases from J, the gap between germline ends came to 13 bases. CDR1 SGHNT and CDR2 YYREEE come from the germline V gene (reference sequence). CDR3 length: 14 amino acids.

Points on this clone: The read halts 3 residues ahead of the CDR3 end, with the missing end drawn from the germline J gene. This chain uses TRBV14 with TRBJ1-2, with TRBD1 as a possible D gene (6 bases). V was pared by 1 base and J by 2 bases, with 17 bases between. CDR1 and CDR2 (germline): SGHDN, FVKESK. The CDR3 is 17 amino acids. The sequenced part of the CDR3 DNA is TGTGCCAGCAGCCAAGCCGCCGGGACATCTATAAACTATGGC. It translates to CASSQAAGTSINYG. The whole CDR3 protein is CASSQAAGTSINYGYTF.

CDR3 sequence: CASSSQGLYNSPLHF. The sequenced CDR3 bases are TGTGCCAGCAGCTCCCAGGGGCTCTATAATTCACCC. This rearrangement joins TRBV5-6 to TRBJ1-6, with D possibly being TRBD1 (6 bases). Sequencing ends 3 residues short of the CDR3 end; the germline J gene provides the rest. V gave up 3 bases and J gave up 3 bases, with 10 bases separating them. The CDR3 has 15 residues. CDR1 SGHDT and CDR2 YYEEEE come from the germline V gene.

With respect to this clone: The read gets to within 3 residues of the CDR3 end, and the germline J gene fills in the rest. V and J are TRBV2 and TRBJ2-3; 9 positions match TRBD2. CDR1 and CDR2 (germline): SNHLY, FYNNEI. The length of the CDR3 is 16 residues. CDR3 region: CASSIRFGRGGNPQYF. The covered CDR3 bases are TGTGCCAGCAGTATACGATTTGGGCGGGGGGGCAATCCG.

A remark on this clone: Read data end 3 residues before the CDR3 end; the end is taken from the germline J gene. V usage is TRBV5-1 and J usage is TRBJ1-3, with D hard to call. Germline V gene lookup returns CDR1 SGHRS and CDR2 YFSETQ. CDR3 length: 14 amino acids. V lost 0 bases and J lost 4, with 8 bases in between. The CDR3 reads CASSLAGYGNTIYF. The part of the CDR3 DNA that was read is TGCGCCAGCAGCTTGGCCGGTTACGGAAACACC.

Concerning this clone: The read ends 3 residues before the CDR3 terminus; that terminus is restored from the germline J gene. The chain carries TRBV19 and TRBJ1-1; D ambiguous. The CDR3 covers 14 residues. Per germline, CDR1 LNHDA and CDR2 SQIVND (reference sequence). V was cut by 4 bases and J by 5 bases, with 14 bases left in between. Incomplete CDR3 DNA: TGTGCCAGTAGTAGGGTAACAGACCAAACTGAA. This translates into CASSRVTDQTE. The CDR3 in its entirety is CASSRVTDQTEAFF.

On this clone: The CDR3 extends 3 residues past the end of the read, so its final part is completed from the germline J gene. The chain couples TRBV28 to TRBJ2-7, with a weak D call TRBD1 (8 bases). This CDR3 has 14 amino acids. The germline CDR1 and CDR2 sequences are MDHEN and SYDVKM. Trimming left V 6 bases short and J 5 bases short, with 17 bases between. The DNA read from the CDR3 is TGTGCCAGCAGCGGGAGGACAGGGACCAACGAG. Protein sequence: CASSGRTGTNE. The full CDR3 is CASSGRTGTNEQYF.

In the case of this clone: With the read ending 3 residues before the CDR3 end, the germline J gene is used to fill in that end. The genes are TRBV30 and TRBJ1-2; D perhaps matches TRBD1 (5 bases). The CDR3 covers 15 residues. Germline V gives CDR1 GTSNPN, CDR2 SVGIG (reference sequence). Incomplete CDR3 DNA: TGTGCCTGGAGTGTTCGGACATCAGGCGTTGGGGGC. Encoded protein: CAWSVRTSGVGG. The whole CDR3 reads CAWSVRTSGVGGYTF.

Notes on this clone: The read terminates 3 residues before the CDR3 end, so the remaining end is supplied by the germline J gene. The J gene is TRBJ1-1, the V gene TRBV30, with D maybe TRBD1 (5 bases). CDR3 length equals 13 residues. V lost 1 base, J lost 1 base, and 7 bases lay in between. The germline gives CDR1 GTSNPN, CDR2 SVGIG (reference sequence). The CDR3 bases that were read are TGTGCCTGGAGTGGTCAGGGGAACACTGAA. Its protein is CAWSGQGNTE. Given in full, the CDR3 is CAWSGQGNTEAFF.

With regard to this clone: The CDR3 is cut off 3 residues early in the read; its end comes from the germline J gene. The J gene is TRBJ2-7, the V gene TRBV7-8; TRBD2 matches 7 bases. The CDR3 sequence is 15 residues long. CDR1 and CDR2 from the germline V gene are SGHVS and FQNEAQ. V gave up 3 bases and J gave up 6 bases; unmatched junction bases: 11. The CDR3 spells CASSFGLAGVGEQYF. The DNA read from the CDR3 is TGTGCCAGCAGCTTCGGTCTCGCGGGAGTCGGCGAG.

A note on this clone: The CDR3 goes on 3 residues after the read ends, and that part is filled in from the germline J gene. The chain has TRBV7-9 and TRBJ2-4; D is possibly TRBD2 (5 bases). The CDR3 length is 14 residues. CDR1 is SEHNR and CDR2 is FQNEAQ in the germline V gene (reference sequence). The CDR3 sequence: CASSFQEALYGQYF. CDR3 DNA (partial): TGTGCCAGCAGCTTCCAGGAGGCCCTCTATGGT.

The sequenced CDR3 bases are TGTGCCAGCAGCTTTCACAAGAACACTGAA. Translated, it gives CASSFHKNTE. The complete CDR3 reads CASSFHKNTEAFF. The V call is TRBV11-2, the J call TRBJ1-1, with D uncertain. The CDR3 end is not reached by the read, which stops 3 residues before it; the germline J gene fills it in. This CDR3 is built from 13 residues. The germline gives CDR1 SGHAT, CDR2 FQNNGV. V shed 3 bases and J shed 1 base, with 6 bases lying between them.

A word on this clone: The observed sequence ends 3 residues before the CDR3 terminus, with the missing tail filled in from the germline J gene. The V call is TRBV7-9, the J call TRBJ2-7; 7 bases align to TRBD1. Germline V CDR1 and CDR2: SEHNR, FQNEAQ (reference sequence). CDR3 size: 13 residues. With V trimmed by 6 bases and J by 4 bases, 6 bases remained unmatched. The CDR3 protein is CASSPGQKYEQYF. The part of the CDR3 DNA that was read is TGTGCCAGCAGTCCGGGACAGAAATACGAG.